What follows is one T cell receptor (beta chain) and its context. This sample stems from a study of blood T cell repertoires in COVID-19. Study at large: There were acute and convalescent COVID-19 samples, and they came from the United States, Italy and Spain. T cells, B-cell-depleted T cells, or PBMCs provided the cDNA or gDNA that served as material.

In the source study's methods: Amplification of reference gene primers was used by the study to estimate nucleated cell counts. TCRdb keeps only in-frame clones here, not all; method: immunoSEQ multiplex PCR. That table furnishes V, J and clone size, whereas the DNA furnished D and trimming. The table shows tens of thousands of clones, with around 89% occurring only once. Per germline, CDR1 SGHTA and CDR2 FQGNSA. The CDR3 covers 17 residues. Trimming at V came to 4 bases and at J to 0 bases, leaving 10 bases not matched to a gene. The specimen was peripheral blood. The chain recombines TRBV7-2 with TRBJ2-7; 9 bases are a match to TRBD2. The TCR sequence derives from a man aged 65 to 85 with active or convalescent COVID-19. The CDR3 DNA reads TGTGCCAGCAGCTCCCGACTAGCGGTAAAACGCTCCTACGAGCAGTACTTC. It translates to CASSSRLAVKRSYEQYF.